A selection of T cell receptor beta chains follows, all from one sample in a study of T cells in localized non-small cell lung cancer. The method was immunoSEQ multiplex PCR; TCRdb's version includes in-frame clones alone and lacks a portion of them. The top ten clones hold around 10% of a sample with about 30,000 clones, around 89% of them seen once. Sequenced material: peripheral blood, taken before any cancer treatment. The receptors originated from a woman aged 40-75 years with stage I lung adenocarcinoma. The CDR3 runs from the conserved cysteine through the conserved F or W. The D gene is left open where the match is weak. Clone size is shown for a subset of rows, as once, few, many or a class of expanded clone.

>TRBD2|TRBV11-2|NA|TRBJ2-1
CASRKLAGGYEQFF
TGTGCCAGCAGAAAACTAGCGGGAGGGTATGAGCAGTTCTTC
>NA|TRBV19|NA|TRBJ2-7
CASSFYPGPDYEQYF
TGTGCCAGTAGTTTTTACCCAGGGCCTGACTACGAGCAGTACTTC
>NA|TRBV5-1|NA|TRBJ2-7
CASSLSTSTDWSYEQYF
TGCGCCAGCAGCTTATCAACATCGACAGACTGGTCCTACGAGCAGTACTTC
>NA|TRBV4-3|once|TRBJ2-2
CASSQEVVVNTGELFF
TGCGCCAGCAGCCAAGAAGTTGTTGTGAACACCGGGGAGCTGTTTTTT
>TRBD1|TRBV19|NA|TRBJ1-1
CASSAGQGTEAFF
TGTGCCAGTAGTGCTGGACAGGGCACTGAAGCTTTCTTT
>TRBD1|TRBV15|once|TRBJ1-1
CATSAGQANTEAFF
TGTGCCACCAGCGCGGGACAGGCGAACACTGAAGCTTTCTTT
>NA|TRBV6-1|NA|TRBJ2-1
CASLAGSSYNEQFF
TGTGCCAGCCTCGCGGGGTCCTCCTACAATGAGCAGTTCTTC
>NA|TRBV4-2|few|TRBJ1-1
CASSQDLANTEAFF
TGTGCCAGCAGCCAAGATTTAGCGAACACTGAAGCTTTCTTT
>TRBD2|TRBV11-2|few|TRBJ2-1
CASSLDRGRAYNEQFF
TGTGCCAGCAGCTTAGATCGCGGGAGGGCGTACAATGAGCAGTTCTTC
>NA|TRBV4-2|NA|TRBJ1-1
CASSQDQQIIGNTEAFF
TGTGCCAGCAGCCAAGATCAACAGATAATAGGGAACACTGAAGCTTTCTTT
>NA|TRBV29-1|NA|TRBJ1-2
CSVESPRDSNYGYTF
TGCAGCGTTGAGTCCCCTAGGGACTCTAACTATGGCTACACCTTC
>NA|TRBV5-1|NA|TRBJ2-7
CASSPQVSYEQYF
TGCGCCAGCAGCCCACAGGTCTCCTACGAGCAGTACTTC
>NA|TRBV11-3|once|TRBJ2-2
CASSLNSANTGELFF
TGTGCCAGCAGCTTAAACAGCGCGAACACCGGGGAGCTGTTTTTT
>NA|TRBV19|NA|TRBJ2-3
CASSVFGTRGDTQYF
TGTGCCAGTAGTGTCTTCGGGACTCGGGGGGATACGCAGTATTTT
>TRBD1|TRBV7-2|NA|TRBJ1-4
CASSSRQGEGKLFF
TGTGCCAGCAGCTCCCGACAGGGGGAGGGAAAACTGTTTTTT
>NA|TRBV11-2|NA|TRBJ1-6
CASSLVGGANSPLHF
TGTGCCAGCAGCTTAGTGGGGGGGGCAAATTCACCCCTCCACTTT
>NA|TRBV6-1|NA|TRBJ1-5
CASSARGRGNQPQHF
TGTGCCAGCAGTGCCCGGGGCAGGGGCAATCAGCCCCAGCATTTT
>TRBD2|TRBV14|NA|TRBJ2-7
CASSQVAGEQYF
TGTGCCAGCAGCCAAGTAGCGGGCGAGCAGTACTTC
>NA|TRBV2|NA|TRBJ2-1
CASSPGHSYNEQFF
TGTGCCAGCTCCCCAGGACACAGCTACAATGAGCAGTTCTTC
>NA|TRBV19|NA|TRBJ2-2
CASSIRTGELFF
TGTGCCAGTAGTATTCGCACCGGGGAGCTGTTTTTT
>TRBD1|TRBV5-1|NA|TRBJ1-2
CASSLAPGQGNYGYTF
TGCGCCAGCAGCTTGGCCCCGGGACAGGGGAACTATGGCTACACCTTC
>NA|TRBV28|NA|TRBJ1-2
CASSLAQPYGYTF
TGTGCCAGCAGTTTAGCACAGCCATATGGCTACACCTTC
>NA|TRBV5-1|NA|TRBJ1-1
CASSLEWGNTEAFF
TGCGCCAGCAGCTTGGAATGGGGGAACACTGAAGCTTTCTTT
>NA|TRBV5-6|once|TRBJ2-2
CASSPSGGWNTGELFF
TGTGCCAGCAGCCCCTCCGGGGGCTGGAACACCGGGGAGCTGTTTTTT
>NA|TRBV19|NA|TRBJ1-5
CASSVEITSQPQHF
TGTGCCAGTAGTGTCGAAATCACAAGTCAGCCCCAGCATTTT
>NA|TRBV6-5|once|TRBJ1-5
CASSYGVLQPQHF
TGTGCCAGCAGTTACGGGGTCCTTCAGCCCCAGCATTTT
>TRBD1|TRBV7-2|NA|TRBJ2-3
CASSQWTGAPDTQYF
TGTGCCAGCAGCCAGTGGACAGGCGCCCCGGATACGCAGTATTTT
>NA|TRBV7-2|NA|TRBJ1-1
CASSSRQALNTEAFF
TGTGCCAGCAGCTCAAGACAGGCCCTGAACACTGAAGCTTTCTTT
>NA|TRBV7-9|NA|TRBJ2-2
CASSRQGGMSTGELFF
TGTGCCAGCAGTCGACAGGGCGGGATGTCGACCGGGGAGCTGTTTTTT
>NA|TRBV4-1|NA|TRBJ2-1
CASCKDLSSYNEQFF
TGCGCCAGCTGTAAAGACCTGAGCTCCTACAATGAGCAGTTCTTC
>NA|TRBV15|once|TRBJ1-1
CVTSTRDNSDTEAFF
TGTGTCACCAGCACCCGGGACAATTCGGACACTGAAGCTTTCTTT
>NA|TRBV18|NA|TRBJ1-1
CASSPGGTNTEAFF
TGTGCCAGCTCACCAGGGGGGACGAACACTGAAGCTTTCTTT
>NA|TRBV27|NA|TRBJ1-2
CASSFYGRDNYGYTF
TGTGCCAGCAGTTTTTACGGGAGGGATAACTATGGCTACACCTTC
>TRBD2|TRBV10-3|NA|TRBJ2-5
CAISERGDGETQYF
TGTGCCATCAGTGAACGGGGGGATGGTGAGACCCAGTACTTC
>NA|TRBV6-5|NA|TRBJ2-3
CASSYGLGDSTDTQYF
TGTGCCAGCAGTTACGGGTTAGGGGATAGCACAGATACGCAGTATTTT